The clone carrying this TCR beta chain was counted a few times. The data belong to a study of blood T cell repertoires in COVID-19. Method: immunoSEQ multiplex PCR; TCRdb's copy keeps in-frame clones and lacks some. The data show hundreds of thousands of clones, roughly 85% seen once. Trimming took 5 bases from V and 6 from J; bases not matched to a gene: 16. This CDR3 is built from 18 residues. Germline V gene data show CDR1 as LNHDA and CDR2 as SQIVND (reference sequence). V gene TRBV19 combines with J gene TRBJ2-7, with TRBD2 matching 13 bases. This clonotype was sampled from a man in his forties or fifties with active or convalescent COVID-19. The sequenced material came from peripheral blood. The CDR3 DNA follows: TGTGCCAGTAGTCCACCCCGAGCCCCGACTAGCGGGAGGTTCGAGCAGTACTTC. Translated, it gives CASSPPRAPTSGRFEQYF. Together with reference TRBV19 and TRBJ2-7, the CDR3 gives the full variable domain: DGGITQSPKYLFRKEGQNVTLSCEQNLNHDAMYWYRQDPGQGLRLIYYSQIVNDFQKGDIAEGYSVSREKKESFPLTVTSAQKNPTAFYLCASSPPRAPTSGRFEQYFGPGTRLTVT.